This TCR beta chain was observed in a study of blood T cell repertoires in COVID-19. Study-wide background: Samples came from the United States, Italy and Spain, spanning acute and convalescent COVID-19. PBMCs, B-cell-depleted T cells, or T cells were the source of the cDNA or gDNA that made up the material.

This CDR3 is built from 14 residues. V dropped 3 bases and J dropped 2 bases, with 8 bases sitting between them. The germline V gene has CDR1 MNHEY and CDR2 SMNVEV (reference sequence). In the original processing: Estimated nucleated cell counts came from reference gene primer amplification. Repertoires were generated with immunoSEQ multiplex PCR, while TCRdb's copy carries only in-frame clones and drops some. V, J and clone size are taken as reported in that table, and D and trimming were inferred from the DNA itself. There are over 250,000 clones in the sample; over 75% occur only once, and roughly an eighth lies in the top ten.

The material sequenced was peripheral blood. The rearrangement joins TRBV27 to TRBJ1-5; weak D call: TRBD1 (5 bases). This TCR came from a woman aged 60-75 years with acute or convalescent COVID-19. CDR3 in DNA: TGTGCCAGCAGTTTGACAGTAGGCAATCAGCCCCAGCATTTT. It yields the protein CASSLTVGNQPQHF.